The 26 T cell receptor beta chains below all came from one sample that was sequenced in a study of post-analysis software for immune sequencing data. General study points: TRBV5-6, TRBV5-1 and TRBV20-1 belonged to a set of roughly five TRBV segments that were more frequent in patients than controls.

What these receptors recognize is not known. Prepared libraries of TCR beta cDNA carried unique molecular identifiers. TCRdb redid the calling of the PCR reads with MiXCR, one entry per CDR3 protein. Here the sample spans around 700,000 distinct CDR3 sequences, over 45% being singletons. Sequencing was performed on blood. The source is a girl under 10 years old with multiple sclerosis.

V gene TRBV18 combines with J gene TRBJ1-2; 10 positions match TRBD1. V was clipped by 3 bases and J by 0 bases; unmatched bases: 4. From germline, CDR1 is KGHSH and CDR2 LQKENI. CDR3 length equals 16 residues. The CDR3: CASSPIDRGPNYGYTF. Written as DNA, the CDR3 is TGTGCCAGCTCACCGATAGACAGGGGGCCTAACTATGGCTACACCTTC. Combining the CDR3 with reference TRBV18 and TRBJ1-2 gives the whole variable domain NAGVMQNPRHLVRRRGQEARLRCSPMKGHSHVYWYRQLPEEGLKFMVYLQKENIIDESGMPKERFSAEFPKEGPSILRIQQVVRGDSAAYFCASSPIDRGPNYGYTFGSGTRLTVV.

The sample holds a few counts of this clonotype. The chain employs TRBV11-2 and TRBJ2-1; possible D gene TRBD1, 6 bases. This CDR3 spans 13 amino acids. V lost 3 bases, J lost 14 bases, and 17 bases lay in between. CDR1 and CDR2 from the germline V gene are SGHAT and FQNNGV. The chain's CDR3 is CASSLNRDTAKFF. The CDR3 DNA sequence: TGTGCCAGCAGCTTGAATCGGGACACGGCTAAGTTCTTC.

DNA for the CDR3: TGCAGTGCTAGTGACAACCGGGACTACAATGAGCAGTTCTTC. Amino acid sequence: CSASDNRDYNEQFF. The chain is built from TRBV20-1 and TRBJ2-1, with D possibly matching TRBD2 (5 bases). Germline values: CDR1 DFQATT, CDR2 SNEGSKA (reference sequence). CDR3 length equals 14 residues. The V end was cut by 3 bases, the J end by 3 bases, with 12 bases between.

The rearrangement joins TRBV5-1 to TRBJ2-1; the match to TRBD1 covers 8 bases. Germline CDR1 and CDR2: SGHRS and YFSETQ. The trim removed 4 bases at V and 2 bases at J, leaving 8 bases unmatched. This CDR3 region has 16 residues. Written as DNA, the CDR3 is TGCGCCAGCAGCCAACCAGACAGGGGACCCTACAATGAGCAGTTCTTC. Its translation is CASSQPDRGPYNEQFF.

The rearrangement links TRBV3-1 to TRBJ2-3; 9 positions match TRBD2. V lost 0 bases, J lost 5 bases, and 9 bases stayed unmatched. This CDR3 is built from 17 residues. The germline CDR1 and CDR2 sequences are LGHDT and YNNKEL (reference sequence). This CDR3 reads CASSQDRLAGIGDTQYF. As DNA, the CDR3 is TGTGCCAGCAGCCAAGATCGGCTAGCGGGAATAGGAGATACGCAGTATTTT.

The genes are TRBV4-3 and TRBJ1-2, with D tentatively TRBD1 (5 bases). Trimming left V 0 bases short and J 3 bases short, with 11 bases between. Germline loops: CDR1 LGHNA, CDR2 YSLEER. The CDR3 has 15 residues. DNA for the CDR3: TGCGCCAGCAGCCAAGAGAGGGCAGGGCACTATGGCTACACCTTC. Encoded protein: CASSQERAGHYGYTF.

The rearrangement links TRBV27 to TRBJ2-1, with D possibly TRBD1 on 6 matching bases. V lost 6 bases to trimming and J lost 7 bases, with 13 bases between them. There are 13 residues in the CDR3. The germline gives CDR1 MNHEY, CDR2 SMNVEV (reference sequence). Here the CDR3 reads CASREQGLNEQFF. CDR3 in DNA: TGTGCCAGCAGGGAACAGGGATTAAATGAGCAGTTCTTC.

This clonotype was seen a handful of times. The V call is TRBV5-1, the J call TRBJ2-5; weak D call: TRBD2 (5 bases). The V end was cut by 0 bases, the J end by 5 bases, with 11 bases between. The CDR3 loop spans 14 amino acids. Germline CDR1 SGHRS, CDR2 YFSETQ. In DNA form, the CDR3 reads TGCGCCAGCAGCTTGGGTAGCGATGGGGAGACCCAGTACTTC. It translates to CASSLGSDGETQYF.

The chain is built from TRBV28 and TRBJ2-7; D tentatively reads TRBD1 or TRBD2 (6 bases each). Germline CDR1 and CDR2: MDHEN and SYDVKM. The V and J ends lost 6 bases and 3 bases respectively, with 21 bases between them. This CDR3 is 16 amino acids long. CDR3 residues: CASRIARRKGGYEQYF. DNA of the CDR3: TGTGCCAGCAGGATTGCCCGTCGGAAGGGGGGCTACGAGCAGTACTTC.

CDR3 in DNA: TGCGCCAGCAGCCCCCGGGATCACGGCACAGATACGCAGTATTTT. Its translation: CASSPRDHGTDTQYF. This sequence joins TRBV4-1 and TRBJ2-3, with a possible D match to TRBD2 (5 bases). The V end lost 4 bases, the J end lost 1 base, and 12 bases lay between the germline ends. CDR1 and CDR2 (germline): MGHRA, YSYEKL. This CDR3 has 15 amino acids.

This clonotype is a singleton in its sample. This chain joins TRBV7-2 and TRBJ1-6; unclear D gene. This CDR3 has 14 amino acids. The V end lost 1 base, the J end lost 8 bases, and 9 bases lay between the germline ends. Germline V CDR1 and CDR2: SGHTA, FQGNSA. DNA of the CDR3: TGTGCCAGCAGCTTAGAGGGCGCACATTCACCCCTCCACTTT. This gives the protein CASSLEGAHSPLHF.

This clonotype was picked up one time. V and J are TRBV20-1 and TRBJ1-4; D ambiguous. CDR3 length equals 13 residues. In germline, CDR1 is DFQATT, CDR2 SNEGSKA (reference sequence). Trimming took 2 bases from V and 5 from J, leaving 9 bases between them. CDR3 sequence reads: CSARRTANEKLFF. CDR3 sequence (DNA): TGCAGTGCTAGAAGGACCGCAAATGAAAAACTGTTTTTT.

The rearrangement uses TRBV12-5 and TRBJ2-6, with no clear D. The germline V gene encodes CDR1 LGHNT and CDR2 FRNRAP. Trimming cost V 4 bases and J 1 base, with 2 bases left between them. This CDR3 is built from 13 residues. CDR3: CASGSSGANVLTF. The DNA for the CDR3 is TGTGCTAGTGGTTCATCTGGGGCCAACGTCCTGACTTTC.

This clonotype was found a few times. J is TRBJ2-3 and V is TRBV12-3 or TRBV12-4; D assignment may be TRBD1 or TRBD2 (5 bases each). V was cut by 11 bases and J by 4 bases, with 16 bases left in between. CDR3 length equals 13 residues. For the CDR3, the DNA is TGTGCCTCCCACGGGACGGAGTCAGATACGCAGTATTTT. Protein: CASHGTESDTQYF.

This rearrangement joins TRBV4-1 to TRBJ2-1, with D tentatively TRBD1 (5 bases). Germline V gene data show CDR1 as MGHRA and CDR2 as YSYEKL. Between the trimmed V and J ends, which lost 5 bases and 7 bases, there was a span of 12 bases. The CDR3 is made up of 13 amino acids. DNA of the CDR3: TGCGCCAGCAGCTCCAGGGATGCGAATGAGCAGTTCTTC. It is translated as CASSSRDANEQFF.

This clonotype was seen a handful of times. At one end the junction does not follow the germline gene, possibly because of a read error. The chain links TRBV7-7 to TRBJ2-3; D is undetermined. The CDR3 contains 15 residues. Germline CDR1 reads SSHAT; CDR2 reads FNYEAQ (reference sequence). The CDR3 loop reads CASSLTDSLTDTQYF. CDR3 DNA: TGTGCTAGCAGCCTTACAGATTCTTTGACAGATACGCAGTATTTT.

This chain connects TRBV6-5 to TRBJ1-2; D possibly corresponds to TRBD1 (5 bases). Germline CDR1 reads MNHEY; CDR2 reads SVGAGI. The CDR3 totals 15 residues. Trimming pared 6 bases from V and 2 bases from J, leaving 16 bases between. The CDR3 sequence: CASSRLGDSNYGYTF. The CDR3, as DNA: TGTGCCAGCAGCCGACTCGGGGACTCCAACTATGGCTACACCTTC.

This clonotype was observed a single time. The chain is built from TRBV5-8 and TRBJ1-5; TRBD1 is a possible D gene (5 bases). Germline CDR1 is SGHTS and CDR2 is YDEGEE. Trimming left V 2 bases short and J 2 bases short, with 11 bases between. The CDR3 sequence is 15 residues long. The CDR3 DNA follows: TGTGCCAGCAGCTTAGTCGTGGGGGGCAATCAGCCCCAGCATTTT. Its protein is CASSLVVGGNQPQHF.

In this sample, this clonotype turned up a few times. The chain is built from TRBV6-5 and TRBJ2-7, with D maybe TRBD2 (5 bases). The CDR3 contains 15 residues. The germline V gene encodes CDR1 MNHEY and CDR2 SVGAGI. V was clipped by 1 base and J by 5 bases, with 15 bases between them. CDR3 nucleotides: TGTGCCAGCAGTTACTTTGGGAGTACTGGCCACGAGCAGTACTTC. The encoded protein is CASSYFGSTGHEQYF.

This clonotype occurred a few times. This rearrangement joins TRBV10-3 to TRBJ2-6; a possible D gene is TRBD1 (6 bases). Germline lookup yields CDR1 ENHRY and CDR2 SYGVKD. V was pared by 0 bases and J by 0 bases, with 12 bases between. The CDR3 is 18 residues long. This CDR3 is CAISESVRGSSGANVLTF. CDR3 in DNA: TGTGCCATCAGTGAGTCTGTCAGGGGCAGCTCTGGGGCCAACGTCCTGACTTTC.

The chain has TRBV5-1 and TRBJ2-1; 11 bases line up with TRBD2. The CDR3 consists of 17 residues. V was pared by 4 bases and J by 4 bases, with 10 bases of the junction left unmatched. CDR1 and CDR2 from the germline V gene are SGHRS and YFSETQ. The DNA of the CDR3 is TGCGCCAGCAGCCCCCGATCTAGCGGGAGGCTATACAATGAGCAGTTCTTC. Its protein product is CASSPRSSGRLYNEQFF. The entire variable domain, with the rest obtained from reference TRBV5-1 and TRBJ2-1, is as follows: KAGVTQTPRYLIKTRGQQVTLSCSPISGHRSVSWYQQTPGQGLQFLFEYFSETQRNKGNFPGRFSGRQFSNSRSEMNVSTLELGDSALYLCASSPRSSGRLYNEQFFGPGTRLTVL.

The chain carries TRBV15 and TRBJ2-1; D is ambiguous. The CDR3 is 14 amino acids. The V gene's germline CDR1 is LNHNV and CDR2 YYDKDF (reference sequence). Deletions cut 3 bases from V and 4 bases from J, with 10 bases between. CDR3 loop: CATSRASLYNEQFF. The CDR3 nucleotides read TGTGCCACCAGCAGGGCCAGCCTTTACAATGAGCAGTTCTTC.

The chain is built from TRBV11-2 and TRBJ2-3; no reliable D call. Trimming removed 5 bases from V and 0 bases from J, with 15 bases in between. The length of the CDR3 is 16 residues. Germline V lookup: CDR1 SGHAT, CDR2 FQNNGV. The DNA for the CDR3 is TGTGCCAGCAGCGACGGACCCCTATCTAGCACAGATACGCAGTATTTT. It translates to CASSDGPLSSTDTQYF. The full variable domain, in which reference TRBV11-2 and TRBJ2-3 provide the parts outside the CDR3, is EAGVAQSPRYKIIEKRQSVAFWCNPISGHATLYWYQQILGQGPKLLIQFQNNGVVDDSQLPKDRFSAERLKGVDSTLKIQPAKLEDSAVYLCASSDGPLSSTDTQYFGPGTRLTVL.

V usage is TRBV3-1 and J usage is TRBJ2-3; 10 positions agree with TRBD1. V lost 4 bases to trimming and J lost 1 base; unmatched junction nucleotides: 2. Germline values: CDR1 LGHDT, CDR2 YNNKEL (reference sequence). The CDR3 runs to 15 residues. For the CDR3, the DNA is TGTGCCAGCAGCCGTGGGACAGGGGGCACAGATACGCAGTATTTT. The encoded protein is CASSRGTGGTDTQYF.

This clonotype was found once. DNA of the CDR3: TGTGCCACCAGTGATCCTAACTATGAGCAGTTCTTC. This encodes CATSDPNYEQFF. This chain uses TRBV24-1 with TRBJ2-1, with D unresolved. The V gene's germline CDR1 is KGHDR and CDR2 SFDVKD. The germline V and J ends were trimmed by 3 bases and 8 bases, with 7 bases remaining between them. This CDR3 region has 12 residues.

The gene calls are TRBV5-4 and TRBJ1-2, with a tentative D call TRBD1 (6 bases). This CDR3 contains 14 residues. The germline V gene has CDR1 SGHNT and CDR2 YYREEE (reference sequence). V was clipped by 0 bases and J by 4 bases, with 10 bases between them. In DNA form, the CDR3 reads TGTGCCAGCAGCTTGGACAGGGCTACCTATGGCTACACCTTC. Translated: CASSLDRATYGYTF.